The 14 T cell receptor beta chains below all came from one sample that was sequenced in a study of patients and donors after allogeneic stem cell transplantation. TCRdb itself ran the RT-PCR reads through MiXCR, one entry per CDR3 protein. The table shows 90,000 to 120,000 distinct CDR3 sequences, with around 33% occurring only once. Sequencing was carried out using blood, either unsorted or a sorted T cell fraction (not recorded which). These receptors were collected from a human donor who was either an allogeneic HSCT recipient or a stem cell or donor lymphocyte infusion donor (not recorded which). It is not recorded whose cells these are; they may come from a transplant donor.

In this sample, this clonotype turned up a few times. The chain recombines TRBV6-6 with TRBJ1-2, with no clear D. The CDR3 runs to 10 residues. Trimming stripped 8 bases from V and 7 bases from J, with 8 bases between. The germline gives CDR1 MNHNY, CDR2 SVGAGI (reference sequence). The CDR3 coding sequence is TGTGCCAGCCTTGGAGGTGGCTACACCTTC. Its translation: CASLGGGYTF.

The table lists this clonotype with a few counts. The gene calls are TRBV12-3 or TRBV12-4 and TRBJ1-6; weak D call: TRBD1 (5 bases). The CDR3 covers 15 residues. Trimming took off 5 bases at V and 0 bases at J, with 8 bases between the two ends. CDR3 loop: CASSAGYSYNSPLHF. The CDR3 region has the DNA TGTGCCAGCAGTGCAGGGTACTCCTATAATTCACCCCTCCACTTT.

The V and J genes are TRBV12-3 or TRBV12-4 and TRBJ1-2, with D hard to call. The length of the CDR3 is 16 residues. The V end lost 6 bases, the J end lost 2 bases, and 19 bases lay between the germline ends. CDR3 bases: TGTGCCAGCAGGGCTGAGGGTCCGTCCTTCAACTATGGCTACACCTTC. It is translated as CASRAEGPSFNYGYTF.

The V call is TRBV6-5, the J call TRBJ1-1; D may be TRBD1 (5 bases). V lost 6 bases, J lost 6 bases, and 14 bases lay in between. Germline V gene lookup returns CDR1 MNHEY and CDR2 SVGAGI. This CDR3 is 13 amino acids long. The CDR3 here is CASRPRQNSEAFF. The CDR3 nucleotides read TGTGCCAGCAGACCCCGACAGAATTCTGAAGCTTTCTTT.

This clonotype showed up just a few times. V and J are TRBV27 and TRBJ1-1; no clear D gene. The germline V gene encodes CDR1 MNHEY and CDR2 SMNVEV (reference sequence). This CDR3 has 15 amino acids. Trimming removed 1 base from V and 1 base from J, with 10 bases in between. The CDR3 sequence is CASSLFWSANTEAFF. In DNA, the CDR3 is TGTGCCAGCAGTTTATTTTGGAGCGCGAACACTGAAGCTTTCTTT.

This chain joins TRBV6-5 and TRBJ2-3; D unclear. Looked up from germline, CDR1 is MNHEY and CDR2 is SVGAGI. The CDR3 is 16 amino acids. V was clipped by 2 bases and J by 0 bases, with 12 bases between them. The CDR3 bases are TGTGCCAGCAGTTACAAAGGGCAGTTTAGCACAGATACGCAGTATTTT. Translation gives CASSYKGQFSTDTQYF.

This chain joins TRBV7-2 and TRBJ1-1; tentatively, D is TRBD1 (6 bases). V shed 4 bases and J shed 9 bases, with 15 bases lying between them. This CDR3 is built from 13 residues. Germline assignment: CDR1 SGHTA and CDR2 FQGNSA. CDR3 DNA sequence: TGTGCCAGCAGCTCCCCTCCGGGACAAAAAGCTTTCTTT. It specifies CASSSPPGQKAFF.

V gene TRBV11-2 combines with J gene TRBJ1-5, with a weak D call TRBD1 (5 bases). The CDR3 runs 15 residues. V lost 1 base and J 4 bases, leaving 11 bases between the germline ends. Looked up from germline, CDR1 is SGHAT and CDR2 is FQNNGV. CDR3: CASSLGGGQNQPQHF. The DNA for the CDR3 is TGTGCCAGCAGCTTAGGGGGAGGACAAAATCAGCCCCAGCATTTT.

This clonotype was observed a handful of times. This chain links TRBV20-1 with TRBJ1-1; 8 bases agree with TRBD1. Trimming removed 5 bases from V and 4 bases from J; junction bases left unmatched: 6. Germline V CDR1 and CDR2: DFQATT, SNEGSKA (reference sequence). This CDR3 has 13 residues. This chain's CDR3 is CSASRDRSTEAFF. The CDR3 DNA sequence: TGCAGTGCTTCACGGGACAGGAGCACTGAAGCTTTCTTT.

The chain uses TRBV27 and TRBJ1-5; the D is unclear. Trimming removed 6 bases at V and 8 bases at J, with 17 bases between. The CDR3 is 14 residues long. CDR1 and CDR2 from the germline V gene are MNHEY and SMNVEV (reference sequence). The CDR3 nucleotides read TGTGCCAGCAGCCACAGCCCAAATATGAAGCCCCAGCATTTT. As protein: CASSHSPNMKPQHF.

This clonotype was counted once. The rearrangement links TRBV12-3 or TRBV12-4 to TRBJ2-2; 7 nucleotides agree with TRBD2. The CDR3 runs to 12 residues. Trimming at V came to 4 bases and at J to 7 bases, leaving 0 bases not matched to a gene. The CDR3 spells CASSSSGGELFF. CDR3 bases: TGTGCCAGCAGTTCTAGCGGCGGGGAGCTGTTTTTT.

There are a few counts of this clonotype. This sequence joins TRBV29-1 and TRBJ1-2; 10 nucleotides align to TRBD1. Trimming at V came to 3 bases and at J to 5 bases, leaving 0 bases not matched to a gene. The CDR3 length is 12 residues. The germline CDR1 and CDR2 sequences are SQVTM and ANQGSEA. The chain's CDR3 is CSVEGQGYGYTF. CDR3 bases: TGCAGCGTTGAGGGACAGGGGTATGGCTACACCTTC.

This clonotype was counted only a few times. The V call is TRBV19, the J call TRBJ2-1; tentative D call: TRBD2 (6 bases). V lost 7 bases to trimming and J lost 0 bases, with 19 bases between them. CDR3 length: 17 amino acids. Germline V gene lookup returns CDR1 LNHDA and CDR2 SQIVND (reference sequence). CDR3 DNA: TGTGCCAGTACGGCTCGGGCGGGGTATAGCTCCTACAATGAGCAGTTCTTC. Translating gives CASTARAGYSSYNEQFF.

CDR3 sequence reads: CSAIRTSGAYEQYF. For the CDR3, the DNA is TGCAGTGCTATCCGGACTAGCGGGGCCTACGAGCAGTACTTC. J is TRBJ2-7 and V is TRBV20-1; 12 nucleotides match TRBD2. Germline V gene lookup returns CDR1 DFQATT and CDR2 SNEGSKA (reference sequence). CDR3 size: 14 residues. J lost 2 bases, V lost 4 bases, and 3 bases had no gene match.